These 23 T cell receptor beta chains share one sample of origin, sequenced in a study of cytomegalovirus exposure and HLA in healthy donors. Use of 60 Vbeta and 13 Jbeta primers characterized the PCR. Generated by immunoSEQ multiplex PCR, the TCRdb table keeps only in-frame clones and is missing some. Of some 150,000 clones in the sample, around two thirds were seen once. Sequenced input: PBMCs. The receptors were gathered from a man aged 18 to 29 in good health and CMV-seropositive.

The chain couples TRBV7-6 to TRBJ2-1; D is unclear. Germline CDR1 SGHVS, CDR2 FNYEAQ. The CDR3 is 12 residues long. Trimming took off 4 bases at V and 8 bases at J, with 9 bases between the two ends. The CDR3, as DNA: TGTGCCAGCAGCTCCGGTTCGGATGAGCAGTTCTTC. Its protein is CASSSGSDEQFF.

This chain joins TRBV5-4 and TRBJ1-2, with D possibly being TRBD1 (5 bases). This CDR3 region has 14 residues. The V gene lost 5 bases and the J gene lost 2 bases, with 13 bases spanning the gap. CDR1 is SGHNT, CDR2 YYREEE, per germline (reference sequence). The CDR3 protein is CASRLQGANYGYTF. The CDR3, as DNA: TGTGCCAGCAGACTCCAGGGCGCGAACTATGGCTACACCTTC.

The chain has TRBV5-1 and TRBJ2-1, with 9 bases that match TRBD1. V dropped 4 bases and J dropped 9; count of bases not matched to a gene: 11. Germline CDR1 is SGHRS and CDR2 is YFSETQ. CDR3 length: 15 residues. In nucleotides, the CDR3 is TGCGCCAGCAGCCCAGCACAGGGGGCGCGCAGTGAGCAGTTCTTC. Encoded protein: CASSPAQGARSEQFF.

This clone was found a few times. V usage is TRBV5-1 and J usage is TRBJ2-5; D is perhaps TRBD2 (6 bases). Trimming shortened V by 0 bases and J by 3 bases, and 9 bases separated the two germline ends. The CDR3 contains 14 residues. Germline loops: CDR1 SGHRS, CDR2 YFSETQ. The CDR3 nucleotides are TGCGCCAGCAGCTTGGTTTCGGGGGAAGAGACCCAGTACTTC. Its protein product is CASSLVSGEETQYF.

The J gene is TRBJ1-4, the V gene TRBV7-9, with D possibly TRBD1 on 5 matching bases. This CDR3 is 15 amino acids long. V was cut by 5 bases and J by 7 bases, with 17 bases left in between. In germline, CDR1 is SEHNR, CDR2 FQNEAQ (reference sequence). CDR3 DNA: TGTGCCAGCAGCCCACTTGGGGCAGTGTTTGAAAAACTGTTTTTT. It is translated as CASSPLGAVFEKLFF. Supplemented by reference TRBV7-9 and TRBJ1-4, the full variable domain reads DTGVSQNPRHKITKRGQNVTFRCDPISEHNRLYWYRQTLGQGPEFLTYFQNEAQLEKSRLLSDRFSAERPKGSFSTLEIQRTEQGDSAMYLCASSPLGAVFEKLFFGSGTQLSVL.

The J gene is TRBJ1-4, the V gene TRBV28; D might be TRBD1 (6 bases). Per the germline V gene, CDR1 is MDHEN and CDR2 is SYDVKM. The V and J ends lost 5 bases and 0 bases respectively, with 10 bases between them. There are 15 residues in the CDR3. This CDR3 is CASSLGGPTNEKLFF. CDR3 DNA sequence: TGTGCCAGCAGTCTTGGGGGCCCAACTAATGAAAAACTGTTTTTT.

This clone occurred a few times. The chain carries TRBV15 and TRBJ2-3, with a weak D call TRBD1 (5 bases). V was shortened by 3 bases and J by 4 bases, with 14 bases between the two germline ends. The CDR3 has 15 residues. The germline V gene has CDR1 LNHNV and CDR2 YYDKDF (reference sequence). The CDR3, as DNA: TGTGCCACCAGCAGCGGGCCTAGGGGCGCAGATACGCAGTATTTT. This translates into CATSSGPRGADTQYF. Together with reference TRBV15 and TRBJ2-3, the CDR3 gives the full variable domain: DAMVIQNPRYQVTQFGKPVTLSCSQTLNHNVMYWYQQKSSQAPKLLFHYYDKDFNNEADTPDNFQSRRPNTSFCFLDIRSPGLGDTAMYLCATSSGPRGADTQYFGPGTRLTVL.

The chain has TRBV28 and TRBJ1-2; D not resolved. The CDR3 has 15 amino acids. Germline CDR1 reads MDHEN; CDR2 reads SYDVKM. V lost 3 bases, J lost 8 bases, and 19 bases lay in between. CDR3 protein: CASSLGSLMIGGYTF. The CDR3 coding sequence is TGTGCCAGCAGTTTGGGGAGCCTAATGATAGGAGGCTACACCTTC.

The chain has TRBV4-1 and TRBJ2-1, with 9 bases that match TRBD2. This CDR3 comprises 16 residues. The germline CDR1 and CDR2 sequences are MGHRA and YSYEKL. Losses at the gene ends were 1 base for V and 6 bases for J; bases not matched to a gene: 7. CDR3 in amino acids: CASSQVFSGGPNEQFF. The CDR3 DNA reads as TGCGCCAGCAGCCAAGTATTTAGCGGGGGCCCCAATGAGCAGTTCTTC.

The genes are TRBV18 and TRBJ2-7; the D is unclear. Between the trimmed V and J ends, which lost 2 bases and 0 bases, there was a span of 5 bases. Germline assignment: CDR1 KGHSH and CDR2 LQKENI. There are 13 residues in the CDR3. The DNA for the CDR3 is TGTGCCAGCTCACCAGCTAGCTCCTACGAGCAGTACTTC. Translated: CASSPASSYEQYF.

This clone was picked up a small number of times. The rearrangement links TRBV28 to TRBJ2-1; perhaps TRBD2 as D (6 bases). Germline lookup yields CDR1 MDHEN and CDR2 SYDVKM. The CDR3 sequence is 16 residues long. Trimming took 4 bases from V and 4 from J, leaving 17 bases between them. The CDR3 DNA sequence: TGTGCCAGCAGTTCCCGGGACTCCCCTCAGTACAATGAGCAGTTCTTC. This codes for CASSSRDSPQYNEQFF.

This clone has only a few counts. The chain employs TRBV27 and TRBJ1-5, with a tentative D call TRBD1 (5 bases). The germline V and J ends were trimmed by 3 bases and 4 bases, with 19 bases remaining between them. This CDR3 has 17 amino acids. Germline V gene lookup returns CDR1 MNHEY and CDR2 SMNVEV (reference sequence). This CDR3 reads CASSLYARQGINQPQHF. The CDR3 nucleotides are TGTGCCAGCAGTTTGTATGCGCGGCAGGGAATAAATCAGCCCCAGCATTTT.

The chain joins TRBV5-1 to TRBJ2-3; 8 nucleotides match TRBD2. Trimming took 0 bases from V and 3 from J; bases not matched to a gene: 3. Germline CDR1 and CDR2: SGHRS and YFSETQ. This CDR3 is 15 amino acids long. CDR3 sequence: CASSLASGRTDTQYF. As DNA, the CDR3 is TGCGCCAGCAGCTTGGCCAGCGGGAGAACAGATACGCAGTATTTT. The entire variable domain, with the rest obtained from reference TRBV5-1 and TRBJ2-3, is as follows: KAGVTQTPRYLIKTRGQQVTLSCSPISGHRSVSWYQQTPGQGLQFLFEYFSETQRNKGNFPGRFSGRQFSNSRSEMNVSTLELGDSALYLCASSLASGRTDTQYFGPGTRLTVL.

Only a few counts were recorded for this clone. The chain employs TRBV7-8 and TRBJ1-3; perhaps TRBD1 as D (5 bases). The CDR3 spans 18 residues. CDR1 is SGHVS, CDR2 FQNEAQ, per germline. The V end lost 0 bases, the J end lost 0 bases, and 15 bases lay between the germline ends. CDR3 amino acids: CASSLAWKGSSSGNTIYF. The CDR3 coding sequence is TGTGCCAGCAGCTTAGCTTGGAAGGGGTCGAGCTCTGGAAACACCATATATTTT.

This clone was seen only once. The J gene is TRBJ1-1, the V gene TRBV7-2; 7 nucleotides line up with TRBD1. With V trimmed by 7 bases and J by 1 base, 3 bases remained unmatched. CDR1 is SGHTA, CDR2 FQGNSA, per germline. This CDR3 is 13 amino acids long. The CDR3 DNA is TGTGCCAGCACCCCAGGGGGGAACACTGAAGCTTTCTTT. It yields the protein CASTPGGNTEAFF. Variable domain in full (rest from reference TRBV7-2 and TRBJ1-1): GAGVSQSPSNKVTEKGKDVELRCDPISGHTALYWYRQSLGQGLEFLIYFQGNSAPDKSGLPSDRFSAERTGGSVSTLTIQRTQQEDSAVYLCASTPGGNTEAFFGQGTRLTVV.

The V gene is TRBV7-2, the J gene TRBJ2-3, with TRBD2 identical over 10 bases. There are 14 residues in the CDR3. The J segment lost 13 bases and the V segment lost 1 base, leaving 8 bases of the junction unmatched. Germline assignment: CDR1 SGHTA and CDR2 FQGNSA. The DNA for the CDR3 is TGTGCCAGCAGCTTAGAATCTCAACTAGCGGGGAAGTATTTT. It yields the protein CASSLESQLAGKYF.

The count of this clone is one. The gene calls are TRBV2 and TRBJ2-7, with a tentative D call TRBD1 (5 bases). V lost 6 bases and J lost 0, with 12 bases in between. From germline, CDR1 is SNHLY and CDR2 FYNNEI. The CDR3 runs to 14 residues. CDR3 in DNA: TGTGCCAGCAGAGAGCAGGGATTCTCCTACGAGCAGTACTTC. Its translation is CASREQGFSYEQYF.

The DNA for the CDR3 is TGCGCCAGCGTTCTTTCGTTGGCAGGGGGCACAGATACGCAGTATTTT. It translates to CASVLSLAGGTDTQYF. This chain uses TRBV4-3 with TRBJ2-3; a possible D gene is TRBD1 (6 bases). The CDR3 loop spans 16 amino acids. The V end lost 8 bases, the J end lost 1 base, and 19 bases lay between the germline ends. The germline V gene has CDR1 LGHNA and CDR2 YSLEER.

Regarding this clone: Germline is not matched at one junction end, which may reflect a read error. The chain joins TRBV7-7 to TRBJ2-5; the D is unclear. The CDR3 is 12 residues long. CDR1 SSHAT and CDR2 FNYEAQ come from the germline V gene (reference sequence). In nucleotides, the CDR3 is TGTGCTAGCAGCTCTAGGTGGGAGACCCAGTACTTC. Protein: CASSSRWETQYF.

The V gene is TRBV6-6, the J gene TRBJ1-1; possible D gene TRBD1, 5 bases. The CDR3 loop spans 12 amino acids. Per germline, CDR1 MNHNY and CDR2 SVGAGI (reference sequence). V lost 6 bases and J 7 bases, leaving 12 bases between the germline ends. CDR3 coding DNA: TGTGCCAGCAGGTCACTACAGGTTGAAGCTTTCTTT. The encoded protein is CASRSLQVEAFF.

The rearrangement links TRBV2 to TRBJ1-5, with 10 bases matching TRBD1. Germline CDR1 is SNHLY and CDR2 is FYNNEI. V shed 4 bases, J shed 5 bases, and the junction held 5 bases outside the gene matches. CDR3 length: 15 residues. The CDR3, as DNA: TGTGCCAGCAGTGGGCCGGGACAGGGGTATCAGCCCCAGCATTTT. Amino acids: CASSGPGQGYQPQHF.

V usage is TRBV7-2 and J usage is TRBJ2-1, with 7 positions matching TRBD2. This CDR3 comprises 12 residues. Per germline, CDR1 SGHTA and CDR2 FQGNSA. Trimming cost V 2 bases and J 13 bases; bases outside gene matches: 5. CDR3 sequence: CASSLLSSGQFF. The CDR3 DNA reads as TGTGCCAGCAGCTTACTGTCTAGCGGCCAGTTCTTC.

The J gene is TRBJ2-3, the V gene TRBV27; 10 bases are shared with TRBD2. The CDR3 spans 15 residues. Germline assignment: CDR1 MNHEY and CDR2 SMNVEV (reference sequence). The ends lost 5 bases at V and 5 bases at J; junction bases unmatched: 7. In DNA form, the CDR3 reads TGTGCCAGCAGTCCCCCAGCGGGAGGGGGAGATACGCAGTATTTT. Protein: CASSPPAGGGDTQYF.